The rows below give T cell receptor beta chains drawn from one sample of a study of blood T cell repertoires in COVID-19. Clones were read by immunoSEQ multiplex PCR, and TCRdb kept only the in-frame ones, dropping some. The table records under 200,000 clones, under 85% of them present only once. The sample comprised peripheral blood. These receptors came from a woman in her 40s with acute or convalescent COVID-19. Both conserved end residues are part of each CDR3. Each record gives: J gene, V gene, clone size, D gene, CDR3 DNA, CDR3 protein. D genes are given only for firm matches. Clone size is given for some rows only: seen once, a few or many times, or a class if the clone is expanded.

TRBJ1-1	TRBV28	-	-	TGTGCCAGCAGAGAGGTGAGATTAGACACTGAAGCTTTCTTT	CASREVRLDTEAFF
TRBJ1-5	TRBV3-1/TRBV3-2	once	-	TGTGCCAGCAGCCAAGACAGGGTCCAGCCCCAGCATTTT	CASSQDRVQPQHF
TRBJ2-5	TRBV30	-	-	TGTGCCTGGATTAGCGGTGCGGGGGAGACCCAGTACTTC	CAWISGAGETQYF
TRBJ2-3	TRBV27	-	TRBD2	TGTGCCAGCAGTTTATCGACTAGCGGGACAGATACGCAGTATTTT	CASSLSTSGTDTQYF
TRBJ1-1	TRBV28	-	-	TGTGCCAGCGTGGACAGCATGAACACTGAAGCTTTCTTT	CASVDSMNTEAFF
TRBJ1-5	TRBV27	-	TRBD1	TGTGCCAGCAGTTTCAAAGGGACAGTCAATCAGCCCCAGCATTTT	CASSFKGTVNQPQHF
TRBJ2-7	TRBV12-3/TRBV12-4	-	-	TGTGCCAGCAGTTTACGGGACGAGCAGTACTTC	CASSLRDEQYF
TRBJ2-3	TRBV7-2	once	-	TGTGCCAGCAGCCCTCTGAGAGATACGCAGTATTTT	CASSPLRDTQYF
TRBJ2-1	TRBV19	-	TRBD2	TGTGCCAGTACCTTCGGGGGGGGGACCTACAATGAGCAGTTCTTC	CASTFGGGTYNEQFF
TRBJ2-7	TRBV6-5	-	-	TGTGCCAGTTCTAATCCGGGACAACACTACGAGCAGTACTTC	CASSNPGQHYEQYF
TRBJ1-2	TRBV2	-	-	TGTGCCAGCAAGTTTGACAGGCTTGACTATGGCTACACCTTC	CASKFDRLDYGYTF
TRBJ2-1	TRBV21-1	-	-	TGTGCCAGCAGTACCCGGACTAGCGGGAGGGCCTACAATGAGCAGTTCTTC	CASSTRTSGRAYNEQFF
TRBJ1-4	TRBV28	-	TRBD1	TGTGCCAGCAGTGACCCGACAGGGGGTAATGAAAAACTGTTTTTT	CASSDPTGGNEKLFF
TRBJ2-3	TRBV30	once	-	TGTGCCTGGAGTGGCGGGACCACTAAGGGCACAGATACGCAGTATTTT	CAWSGGTTKGTDTQYF
TRBJ2-1	TRBV5-1	-	TRBD2	TGCGCCAGCGGGCTAGCGGATTCCTACAATGAGCAGTTCTTC	CASGLADSYNEQFF
TRBJ1-1	TRBV23-1	once	-	TGCATCGTTATTCTGAACACTGAAGCTTTCTTT	CIVILNTEAFF
TRBJ1-5	TRBV28	-	TRBD1	TGTGCCAGCGCTCGCAGGGGGAAGCCCCAGCATTTT	CASARRGKPQHF
TRBJ2-1	TRBV11-2	-	TRBD2	TGTGCCAGCAGTCGAGGGACTAGCGGGGCTAATGAGCAGTTCTTC	CASSRGTSGANEQFF
TRBJ1-4	TRBV7-2	few	-	TGTGCCAGCAGCCGCGGTAGGGGCGGGGCTAATGAAAAACTGTTTTTT	CASSRGRGGANEKLFF
TRBJ2-3	TRBV19	-	TRBD2	TGTGCCAGTAGTGCCGGAGCGGGATCAGCAGATACGCAGTATTTT	CASSAGAGSADTQYF
TRBJ1-2	TRBV10-3	-	TRBD1	TGTGCCATCAGTTTACCGGGACAGAACTATGGCTACACCTTC	CAISLPGQNYGYTF
TRBJ1-2	TRBV5-1	-	-	TGCGCCAGCAGCTTGATAGCTAACTATGGCTACACCTTC	CASSLIANYGYTF
TRBJ1-4	TRBV12-3/TRBV12-4	-	-	TGTGCCAGCAGTTTAACGGGGTGGGAAAAACTGTTTTTT	CASSLTGWEKLFF